This entry features one TCR beta chain sequence. Its antigen remains unidentified. The protocol was immunoSEQ multiplex PCR, while the TCRdb copy is restricted to in-frame clones and leaves out a portion. This sample yields some 140,000 clones, of which roughly 89% are seen a single time; 5.5% belongs to the top ten. These data belong to a study of T cell responses to AZD1222 COVID-19 vaccine. The CDR3 runs 16 residues. The study, taken as a whole, reports: Receipt of two AZD1222 doses was followed by a rise in Spike-specific TCR breadth and depth.

Sequenced material: peripheral blood, taken on day 0 of AZD1222 vaccination. The gene calls are TRBV21-1 and TRBJ1-1. TRBV21-1 is a listed pseudogene. The TCR sequence derives from an adult in good health. For the CDR3, the DNA is TGTGCCAGCAGCAAAGCAAACAGGGAGGAGGACACTGAAGCTTTCTTT. As protein: CASSKANREEDTEAFF.